These 3 T cell receptor beta chains were sequenced from one sample in a study of blood T cell repertoires in COVID-19. Sequenced by immunoSEQ multiplex PCR; TCRdb stores in-frame clones only, minus some. Among 250,000 or so clones listed, around 90% were seen once. Material: peripheral blood. All receptors come from a woman in her thirties or forties who had recovered from COVID-19.

This sequence joins TRBV7-8 and TRBJ1-6, with 7 bases aligning to TRBD1. V was pared by 5 bases and J by 10 bases, with 5 bases of the junction left unmatched. The CDR3 is made up of 13 amino acids. Germline V gene data show CDR1 as SGHVS and CDR2 as FQNEAQ. CDR3 amino acids: CASSQRDSSPLHF. CDR3 DNA sequence: TGTGCCAGCAGCCAACGGGACAGCTCACCCCTCCACTTT. Based on the CDR3 plus reference TRBV7-8 and TRBJ1-6, the full variable domain is GAGVSQSPRYKVAKRGQDVALRCDPISGHVSLFWYQQALGQGPEFLTYFQNEAQLDKSGLPSDRFFAERPEGSVSTLKIQRTQQEDSAVYLCASSQRDSSPLHFGNGTRLTVT.

Remarks on this clone: One end of the junction fails to match germline, which may point to a read error. The chain couples TRBV11-2 to TRBJ1-1, with TRBD1 matching 7 bases. CDR1 and CDR2 (germline): SGHAT, FQNNGV. This CDR3 comprises 14 residues. The CDR3 spells CASSIDQGDTEAFF. The CDR3 coding sequence is TGTGCCAGCAGCATAGACCAGGGGGACACTGAAGCTTTCTTT.

This chain uses TRBV19 with TRBJ2-3, with 8 nucleotides matching TRBD1. In germline, CDR1 is LNHDA, CDR2 SQIVND (reference sequence). V lost 4 bases and J lost 8; bases outside the gene matches: 11. CDR3 length: 15 residues. This CDR3 is CASSTPGTGLPTQYF. CDR3 coding DNA: TGTGCCAGTAGTACACCCGGGACAGGTCTTCCTACGCAGTATTTT.